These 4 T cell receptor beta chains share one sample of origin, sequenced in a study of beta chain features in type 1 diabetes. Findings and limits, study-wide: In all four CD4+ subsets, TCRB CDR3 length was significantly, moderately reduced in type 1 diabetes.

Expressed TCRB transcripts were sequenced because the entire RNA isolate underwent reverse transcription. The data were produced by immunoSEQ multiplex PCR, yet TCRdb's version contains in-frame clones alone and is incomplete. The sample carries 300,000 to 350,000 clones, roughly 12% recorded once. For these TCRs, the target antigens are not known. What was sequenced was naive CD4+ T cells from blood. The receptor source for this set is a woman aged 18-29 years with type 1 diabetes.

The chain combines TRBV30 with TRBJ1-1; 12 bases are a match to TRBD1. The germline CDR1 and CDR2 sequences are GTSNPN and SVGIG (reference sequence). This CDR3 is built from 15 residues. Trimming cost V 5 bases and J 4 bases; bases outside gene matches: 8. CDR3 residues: CAWVGTGGAFTEAFF. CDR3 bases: TGTGCCTGGGTTGGGACAGGGGGCGCGTTCACTGAAGCTTTCTTT.

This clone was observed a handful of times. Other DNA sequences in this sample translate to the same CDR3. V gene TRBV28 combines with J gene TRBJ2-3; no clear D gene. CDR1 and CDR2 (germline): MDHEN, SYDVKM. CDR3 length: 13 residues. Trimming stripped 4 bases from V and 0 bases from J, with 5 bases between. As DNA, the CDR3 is TGTGCCAGCAGTTCCGGGAGCACAGATACGCAGTATTTT. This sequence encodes CASSSGSTDTQYF.

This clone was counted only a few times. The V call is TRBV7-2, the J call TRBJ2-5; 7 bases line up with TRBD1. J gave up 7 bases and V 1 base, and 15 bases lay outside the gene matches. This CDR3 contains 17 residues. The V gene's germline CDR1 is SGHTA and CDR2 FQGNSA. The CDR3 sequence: CASSLGTRAPSGGTQYF. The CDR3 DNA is TGTGCCAGCAGCTTAGGCACGCGCGCACCCTCAGGGGGGACCCAGTACTTC. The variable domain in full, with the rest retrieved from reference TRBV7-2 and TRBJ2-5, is GAGVSQSPSNKVTEKGKDVELRCDPISGHTALYWYRQSLGQGLEFLIYFQGNSAPDKSGLPSDRFSAERTGGSVSTLTIQRTQQEDSAVYLCASSLGTRAPSGGTQYFGPGTRLLVL.

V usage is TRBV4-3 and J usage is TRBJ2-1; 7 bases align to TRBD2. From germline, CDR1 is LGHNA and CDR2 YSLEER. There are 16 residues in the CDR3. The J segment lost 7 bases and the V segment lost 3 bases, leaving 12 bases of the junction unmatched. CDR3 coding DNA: TGCGCCAGCAGCCAGGCAGATCGGCGGGAGAGAAATGAGCAGTTCTTC. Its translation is CASSQADRRERNEQFF.